This T cell receptor (beta chain) was identified in a study of blood T cell repertoires in COVID-19. For the study at large: Some COVID-19 samples were acute and others convalescent; all came from the United States, Italy and Spain. Sources were T cells, B-cell-depleted T cells, or PBMCs; the material itself was cDNA or gDNA.

Here immunoSEQ multiplex PCR was the method, and the copy in TCRdb shows in-frame clones only, minus some. The sample has a few hundred thousand clones, approximately 90% seen once. Germline V gives CDR1 KGHSH, CDR2 LQKENI. The CDR3 is made up of 15 amino acids. V gave up 6 bases and J gave up 1 base, with 15 bases separating them. The chain recombines TRBV18 with TRBJ1-1; D may be TRBD1 (6 bases). The sequence derives from a man aged 30 to 45 with acute or convalescent COVID-19. The sample consisted of peripheral blood. The CDR3 DNA reads as TGTGCCAGCTCTCGTACAGGGCCGAGGAACACTGAAGCTTTCTTT. It is translated as CASSRTGPRNTEAFF.